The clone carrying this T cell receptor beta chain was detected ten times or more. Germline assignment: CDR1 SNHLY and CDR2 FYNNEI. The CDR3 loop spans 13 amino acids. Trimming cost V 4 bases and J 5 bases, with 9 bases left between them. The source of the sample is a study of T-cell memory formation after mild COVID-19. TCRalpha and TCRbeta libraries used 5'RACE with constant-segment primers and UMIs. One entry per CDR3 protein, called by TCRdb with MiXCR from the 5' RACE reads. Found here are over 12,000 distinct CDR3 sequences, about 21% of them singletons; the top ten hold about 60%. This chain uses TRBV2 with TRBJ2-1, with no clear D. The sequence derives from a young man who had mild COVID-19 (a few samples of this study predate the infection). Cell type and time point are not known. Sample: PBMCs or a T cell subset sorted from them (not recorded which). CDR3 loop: CASSGDGDNEQFF. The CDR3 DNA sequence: TGTGCCAGCAGTGGGGATGGGGACAATGAGCAGTTCTTC.